This passage covers 15 T cell receptor beta chains from one sample sequenced in a study of T cell repertoires in cytomegalovirus infection. Their target antigens are unknown. TCRdb recomputed calls from the reads with MiXCR, one row per CDR3 protein. Of about 740,000 distinct CDR3 sequences in the sample, roughly 30% were seen once. The sequenced sample was cultured PBMCs, obtained from culture after CMV antigen stimulation. Receptors were obtained from a human donor in good health (CMV status not recorded). Some clones in this sample may be carry-over from other donors' samples.

J is TRBJ1-2 and V is TRBV27; TRBD1 matches at 9 bases. The CDR3 sequence is 14 residues long. V trimming: 6 bases; J trimming: 6 bases; junction bases outside the gene matches: 8. The germline V gene has CDR1 MNHEY and CDR2 SMNVEV (reference sequence). The CDR3 DNA is TGTGCCAGCAGAACTACAGGGGGCGATAATGGCTACACCTTC. Translated: CASRTTGGDNGYTF.

This clonotype was seen at least ten times. The chain carries TRBV7-2 and TRBJ2-5; D not resolved. There are 13 residues in the CDR3. V was cut by 3 bases and J by 4 bases, with 9 bases left in between. Germline-derived CDR1 and CDR2 are SGHTA and FQGNSA. This chain's CDR3 is CASSFRVPETQYF. CDR3 nucleotide sequence: TGTGCCAGCAGCTTTAGAGTCCCAGAGACCCAGTACTTC.

This clonotype was counted only a few times. The CDR3 sequence: CASSAPLLGQLFF. The CDR3 region has the DNA TGTGCCAGCAGTGCCCCCCTCCTGGGACAACTGTTTTTT. V gene TRBV6-8 combines with J gene TRBJ1-4; tentative D call: TRBD1 (5 bases). Germline CDR1 is MNHGY and CDR2 is SAAAGT. With 5 bases removed from V and 12 bases from J, the gap between germline ends came to 16 bases. The CDR3 has 13 residues.

The chain recombines TRBV20-1 with TRBJ1-2; TRBD1 agrees at 8 bases. V was pared by 6 bases and J by 3 bases, with 6 bases of the junction left unmatched. Germline V lookup: CDR1 DFQATT, CDR2 SNEGSKA (reference sequence). The CDR3 covers 13 residues. CDR3 DNA sequence: TGCAGTGCAGACCTGACAGGGGACTATGGCTACACCTTC. Encoded protein: CSADLTGDYGYTF.

This clonotype was seen a handful of times. The chain has TRBV28 and TRBJ1-4; the D gene is possibly TRBD1 (5 bases). CDR1 and CDR2 (germline): MDHEN, SYDVKM. CDR3 size: 14 residues. Trimming pared 7 bases from V and 6 bases from J, leaving 15 bases between. The CDR3 nucleotides read TGTGCCAGCACCTACTCGGTAGGGGATGAAAAACTGTTTTTT. It encodes CASTYSVGDEKLFF.

This clonotype has just a few counts. The rearrangement links TRBV7-2 to TRBJ2-1, with 12 bases identical to TRBD2. J was trimmed by 9 bases and V by 2 bases; bases with no gene match: 8. The germline CDR1 and CDR2 sequences are SGHTA and FQGNSA. This CDR3 has 16 residues. The CDR3 region has the DNA TGTGCCAGCAGCTTAACAAGACTAGCGGGAGCGGGTGAGCAGTTCTTC. It codes for CASSLTRLAGAGEQFF.

This clonotype was counted between two and nine times. The chain joins TRBV6-6 to TRBJ2-5; no definite D call. Germline lookup yields CDR1 MNHNY and CDR2 SVGAGI (reference sequence). This CDR3 is built from 14 residues. Trimming left V 6 bases short and J 4 bases short, with 15 bases between. This CDR3 reads CASSQSWGRETQYF. CDR3 coding DNA: TGTGCCAGCAGCCAGAGTTGGGGAAGAGAGACCCAGTACTTC.

The chain uses TRBV5-4 and TRBJ2-7, with TRBD2 identical over 12 bases. The germline CDR1 and CDR2 sequences are SGHNT and YYREEE (reference sequence). The CDR3 spans 18 residues. The V segment lost 0 bases and the J segment 3 bases; nucleotides outside the gene matches: 10. CDR3 sequence (DNA): TGTGCCAGCAGCTTGGCTAACAGACTAGCGGGAGTAAACTACGAGCAGTACTTC. It encodes CASSLANRLAGVNYEQYF.

This sequence joins TRBV7-6 and TRBJ2-7, with TRBD2 as a possible D gene (5 bases). This CDR3 comprises 13 residues. Trimming pared 3 bases from V and 5 bases from J, leaving 11 bases between. The V gene's germline CDR1 is SGHVS and CDR2 FNYEAQ. CDR3 in DNA: TGTGCCAGCAGCTTGCTAGGAGGTAACGAGCAGTACTTC. Encoded protein: CASSLLGGNEQYF.

The genes are TRBV6-6 and TRBJ1-4; 8 nucleotides line up with TRBD1. The trim removed 6 bases at V and 5 bases at J, leaving 5 bases unmatched. There are 14 residues in the CDR3. Germline lookup yields CDR1 MNHNY and CDR2 SVGAGI (reference sequence). CDR3 sequence: CASRDGQGNEKLFF. The CDR3 DNA reads as TGTGCCAGCAGGGATGGACAGGGAAATGAAAAACTGTTTTTT.

This clonotype has a count of ten or more. This chain joins TRBV7-2 and TRBJ2-1, with D perhaps TRBD1 or TRBD2 (6 bases each). Looked up from germline, CDR1 is SGHTA and CDR2 is FQGNSA. Trimming shortened V by 1 base and J by 4 bases, and 11 bases separated the two germline ends. The CDR3 covers 15 residues. CDR3 region: CASSLGRGTYNEQFF. The CDR3 coding sequence is TGTGCCAGCAGCTTAGGGAGGGGGACTTACAATGAGCAGTTCTTC.

This clonotype was counted at least ten times. The CDR3 sequence: CASSLEAGTETQYF. The CDR3 coding sequence is TGTGCCAGCAGCTTAGAAGCGGGGACGGAGACCCAGTACTTC. J is TRBJ2-5 and V is TRBV7-6; 7 nucleotides agree with TRBD2. Losses at the gene ends were 1 base for V and 5 bases for J; bases not matched to a gene: 4. The CDR3 is 14 residues long. The germline gives CDR1 SGHVS, CDR2 FNYEAQ.

The chain uses TRBV18 and TRBJ1-2, with TRBD1 as a possible D gene (6 bases). Between the trimmed V and J ends, which lost 3 bases and 6 bases, there was a span of 11 bases. Germline V gene sequence: CDR1 KGHSH, CDR2 LQKENI. The CDR3 sequence is 13 residues long. The CDR3, as DNA: TGTGCCAGCTCACCTTGGGGGCGGGATGGCTACACCTTC. The encoded protein is CASSPWGRDGYTF.

This clonotype was detected a few times. The chain recombines TRBV12-3 or TRBV12-4 with TRBJ2-5; the D gene could be TRBD1 or TRBD2 (5 bases each). V lost 1 base and J 2 bases, leaving 8 bases between the germline ends. The CDR3 loop spans 14 amino acids. CDR3 nucleotide sequence: TGTGCCAGCAGTTTAGAGGGACCACAAGAGACCCAGTACTTC. Its protein is CASSLEGPQETQYF.

This clonotype occurred a few times. V is TRBV6-2 or TRBV6-3 and J is TRBJ2-1; D might be TRBD1 or TRBD2, each matching 5 bases. Germline lookup yields CDR1 MNHEY and CDR2 SVGEGT. The V end was cut by 8 bases, the J end by 3 bases, with 14 bases between. The CDR3 is 14 amino acids. CDR3: CASPSGGNYNEQFF. The CDR3 DNA follows: TGTGCCAGCCCGAGTGGGGGTAACTACAATGAGCAGTTCTTC.